Included here is one T cell receptor (beta chain) sequence, with context. This clonotype was observed many times. The clone's antigen remains unknown. No base quality information exists; no much larger clone differs at one position. The time point label, as the study defines it: blood at routine non-recurrence follow-up after resection. For TCR sequencing, whole RNA was extracted from tumor and nontumor lung tissue, or from cryopreserved PBMC samples, and no cell sorting was done. Only patients for whom sufficient RNA was available from at least two tumor regions were selected for TCR sequencing. Receptors were amplified or captured by 5' RACE. Sequencing was carried out with a NextSeq 500. In the TCR library protocol, a unique molecular identifier was attached to each TCR cDNA molecule so that PCR and sequencing errors could be corrected. In the authors' own workflow: TCR identification, UMI-based error correction and CDR3 extraction were performed with Decombinator tools. Expanded TCRs were defined as those above a frequency of 2 per 1,000, corresponding to the top 1% of the tumor frequency distribution. Each repertoire was subsampled 100 times to 5,000 TCRs, after which Renyi diversity was computed with the R vegan package. CDR3 similarity networks were constructed using string-kernel similarity of amino acid triplets, with links drawn between CDR3s whose pairwise similarity was above 0.82. TCRdb itself trimmed the public reads at Q25 with fastp, ran MiXCR and retained productive beta chains. Under each unique CDR3 protein, matching rows form one entry showing the most common genes and DNA. Clone size and V and J calls follow TCRdb, not the original study. The sample table shows around 40,000 distinct CDR3 sequences, and around 6.9% are seen once. The ten largest clones add up to 9.4% of the sample.

From the cysteine through the phenylalanine, the CDR3 covers 15 amino acids. CDR3 DNA is the only sequence kept; it has 45 bases, read in frame from the first base. From a lookup of the germline V gene, CDR1 and CDR2 are MDHEN and SYDVKM. Trimming takes 5 bases from V and 7 bases from J, and the germline ends sit 18 bases apart. This sample stems from a study of spatial heterogeneity in lung cancer (dated by TCRdb to about 2019). Study-wide context: Samples were obtained from 72 patients with early-stage, untreated non-small cell lung cancer from the lung TRACERx cohort. Follow-up PBMC samples were sequenced whenever the samples were available, and the median time to follow-up was two to three years after resection. Beta-chain transcripts were consistently detected in greater numbers than alpha-chain transcripts, which likely reflects a higher abundance of beta-chain transcripts. In the raw uncorrected reads, each unique combination of TCR and UMI appeared on average more than ten times. The study quantitatively compared TCR alpha and beta repertoires across multiple tumor regions, matched nontumor lung and blood in non-small cell lung cancer. Nonsynonymous mutation counts, determined by whole-exome sequencing of tumor tissue, were related to TCR repertoire features. Both alpha and beta chains were TCR-sequenced in samples taken at surgery, namely 220 tumor regions, roughly 64 matched nontumor lung samples and some 53 PBMC samples.

Overall study results and their limits: Additional single-cell paired TCR alpha and beta sequencing was considered necessary to confirm, at a functional level, the hypothesis that regional TCRs recognize regional mutations. Only 14 patients were included in comparisons of baseline and follow-up blood repertoires. Ubiquitous expanded tumor TCRs were detected in blood more often at tumor resection than at routine follow-up.

The clonotype was recovered from a male donor with early-stage non-small cell lung cancer. The rearrangement joined TRBV28 to TRBJ2-1; the best D guess is TRBD1, with 5 bases matching. The sequences come from PBMCs, collected at follow-up. In nucleotide form, the sequence is TGTGCCAGCAGTCCTATCCTAGGCAGGGTGAATGAGCAGTTCTTC. Its protein reads: CASSPILGRVNEQFF.